Listed below are T cell receptor beta chains from one sample, sequenced in a study of CD8 T cells in Susac syndrome. In TCRdb, the immunoSEQ multiplex PCR reads were re-called with MiXCR into one record per CDR3 protein. The table lists 120,000 or so distinct CDR3 sequences, more than 85% of them singletons. Sequenced input: CD4+ T cells from PBMCs. These receptor sequences come from a human donor with multiple sclerosis. Each CDR3 is given without its conserved first and last residue. D genes are given only for firm matches.

d_gene: .; v_gene: TRBV5-1; len: 10; j_gene: TRBJ2-7; CDR3aa: ASSPAAHEQY
d_gene: TRBD1; v_gene: TRBV19; len: 15; j_gene: TRBJ2-2; CDR3aa: ASSRGDRGSNNGELF
d_gene: .; v_gene: TRBV27; len: 13; j_gene: TRBJ2-5; CDR3aa: ASSLFGGRRQTQY
d_gene: .; v_gene: TRBV5-1; len: 14; j_gene: TRBJ2-2; CDR3aa: ASSLEGTANTGELF
d_gene: .; v_gene: TRBV28; len: 9; j_gene: TRBJ2-7; CDR3aa: ASTLGAEQY
d_gene: TRBD1; v_gene: TRBV28; len: 12; j_gene: TRBJ1-5; CDR3aa: ASSRTGGTQPQH
d_gene: TRBD1; v_gene: TRBV4-1; len: 12; j_gene: TRBJ1-2; CDR3aa: ASSLRQGDYGYT
d_gene: .; v_gene: TRBV7-2; len: 10; j_gene: TRBJ2-5; CDR3aa: ASSANKETQY
d_gene: TRBD1; v_gene: TRBV25-1; len: 14; j_gene: TRBJ1-5; CDR3aa: ASGGGTGRSNQPQH
d_gene: TRBD1; v_gene: TRBV29-1; len: 12; j_gene: TRBJ2-7; CDR3aa: SVADRGNRDEQY
d_gene: .; v_gene: TRBV24-1; len: 11; j_gene: TRBJ1-2; CDR3aa: ATSDPYDGGYT
d_gene: .; v_gene: TRBV5-6; len: 13; j_gene: TRBJ2-1; CDR3aa: ASSSTGWLGNEQF
d_gene: TRBD2; v_gene: TRBV12-3/TRBV12-4; len: 12; j_gene: TRBJ2-5; CDR3aa: ASSLLAGEETQY
d_gene: TRBD2; v_gene: TRBV4-1; len: 16; j_gene: TRBJ2-5; CDR3aa: ASSHPGLAGGQGETQY
d_gene: TRBD1; v_gene: TRBV12-3/TRBV12-4; len: 14; j_gene: TRBJ1-5; CDR3aa: ASSSNLGQSNQPQH
d_gene: .; v_gene: TRBV12-5; len: 11; j_gene: TRBJ2-2; CDR3aa: ASGSHGAGELF
d_gene: .; v_gene: TRBV29-1; len: 12; j_gene: TRBJ1-1; CDR3aa: SGGRGKQDTEAF
d_gene: .; v_gene: TRBV3-1; len: 11; j_gene: TRBJ1-2; CDR3aa: ASSLLTKNGYT
d_gene: .; v_gene: TRBV4-1; len: 15; j_gene: TRBJ1-1; CDR3aa: ASSQYIDRLRETEAF
d_gene: .; v_gene: TRBV5-1; len: 14; j_gene: TRBJ2-6; CDR3aa: ASSLGGDSGANVLT
d_gene: .; v_gene: TRBV7-9; len: 12; j_gene: TRBJ1-6; CDR3aa: ASSRGAGNSPLH
d_gene: .; v_gene: TRBV5-1; len: 13; j_gene: TRBJ2-1; CDR3aa: ASSLVLNRASEQF
d_gene: TRBD1; v_gene: TRBV27; len: 13; j_gene: TRBJ1-1; CDR3aa: ASSFQRTGPIGAF
d_gene: .; v_gene: TRBV19; len: 10; j_gene: TRBJ1-5; CDR3aa: ASSWGDQPQH
d_gene: TRBD2; v_gene: TRBV13; len: 15; j_gene: TRBJ2-7; CDR3aa: ASSSEPLAGGPLEQY
d_gene: .; v_gene: TRBV30; len: 12; j_gene: TRBJ2-2; CDR3aa: AWSKRTSTGELF
d_gene: .; v_gene: TRBV7-2; len: 14; j_gene: TRBJ1-1; CDR3aa: ASSLRANAVNTEAF
d_gene: .; v_gene: TRBV20-1; len: 13; j_gene: TRBJ1-2; CDR3aa: SARSFWGADYGYT
d_gene: .; v_gene: TRBV20-1; len: 12; j_gene: TRBJ1-2; CDR3aa: SARARGGGYGYT
d_gene: TRBD1; v_gene: TRBV11-2; len: 13; j_gene: TRBJ2-7; CDR3aa: ASSPGDRANYEQY
d_gene: .; v_gene: TRBV9; len: 12; j_gene: TRBJ2-5; CDR3aa: ASSEGLGQETQY
d_gene: .; v_gene: TRBV24-1; len: 11; j_gene: TRBJ2-7; CDR3aa: ANLRDKFYKQY
d_gene: .; v_gene: TRBV29-1; len: 11; j_gene: TRBJ2-7; CDR3aa: SVEAGSFYEQY
d_gene: .; v_gene: TRBV20-1; len: 11; j_gene: TRBJ2-2; CDR3aa: SAPRGATGELF
d_gene: .; v_gene: TRBV2; len: 11; j_gene: TRBJ2-3; CDR3aa: AGLRLSTDTQY
d_gene: .; v_gene: TRBV7-2; len: 14; j_gene: TRBJ2-3; CDR3aa: ASSRRIPPSTDTQY
d_gene: .; v_gene: TRBV20-1; len: 9; j_gene: TRBJ1-2; CDR3aa: SARLGYGYT
d_gene: TRBD1; v_gene: TRBV9; len: 12; j_gene: TRBJ1-1; CDR3aa: ASSAGQGHTEAF
d_gene: TRBD2; v_gene: TRBV15; len: 13; j_gene: TRBJ2-2; CDR3aa: ATSVLAANTGELF
d_gene: .; v_gene: TRBV12-3/TRBV12-4; len: 12; j_gene: TRBJ2-5; CDR3aa: ASSGVGLQETQY
d_gene: .; v_gene: TRBV28; len: 12; j_gene: TRBJ1-6; CDR3aa: AVRTSSYNSPLH
d_gene: .; v_gene: TRBV5-1; len: 13; j_gene: TRBJ2-1; CDR3aa: ASNFLGGSYNEQF
d_gene: .; v_gene: TRBV6-1; len: 11; j_gene: TRBJ2-1; CDR3aa: ASRPPPGNEQF
d_gene: .; v_gene: TRBV4-3; len: 13; j_gene: TRBJ2-1; CDR3aa: ASSLRGGPYNEQF
d_gene: TRBD2; v_gene: TRBV20-1; len: 12; j_gene: TRBJ2-5; CDR3aa: SSLTSGARGTQY
d_gene: TRBD1; v_gene: TRBV5-1; len: 12; j_gene: TRBJ1-3; CDR3aa: ASSLGQGLNTIY